This T cell receptor beta chain was captured by sequencing in a study of molecular identifiers for immune sequencing clone quantification. Study in general: Replicate runs used RNA from around 20,000 or 100,000 naive CD8 cells, which was split five ways into aliquots, and four of those aliquots were then sequenced. Study results and caveats: Effector cells had over 99% of their molecules in clones above 20 RNA copies, while naive cells had under 1%.

After removal of 0 bases from V and 5 bases from J, the junction contained 14 bases not matched to a gene. CDR3 length: 18 residues. Germline V gene data show CDR1 as LGHDT and CDR2 as YNNKEL (reference sequence). TCR libraries were built in bulk with a published protocol and specific TCR primers. TCRdb passed the PCR reads through MiXCR, listing each CDR3 protein once. The table has about 640,000 distinct CDR3 sequences, about 20% seen once. Using a CD8+CD4-CCR7+CD45RA+ phenotype, naive CD8 T cells were sorted. Many counts were recorded for this clonotype. Its antigen is not known. The TCR comes from a human donor in good health. Some libraries in this study had Jurkat cell RNA spiked in. The sample consisted of naive CD8+ T cells from blood, with Jurkat cell RNA spiked in. Described subset: FACS-sorted CD8+CD4-CCR7+CD45RA+ naive T cells. V usage is TRBV3-1 and J usage is TRBJ2-3, with 7 bases that match TRBD2. CDR3 loop: CASSQDHGSGSLGDTQYF. The CDR3 coding sequence is TGTGCCAGCAGCCAAGATCACGGTAGCGGGTCGCTTGGAGATACGCAGTATTTT.